This T cell receptor beta chain was sequenced in a study of cytomegalovirus exposure and HLA in healthy donors. Germline loops: CDR1 MNHNY, CDR2 SVGAGI (reference sequence). V shed 5 bases and J shed 1 base, with 9 bases lying between them. The CDR3 runs to 14 residues. Data came from immunoSEQ multiplex PCR; TCRdb stores just in-frame clones and leaves some out. The sample yields 250,000 to 350,000 clones, approximately 90% seen once. The sequenced sample consisted of PBMCs. The chain uses TRBV6-6 and TRBJ2-1; D perhaps matches TRBD2 (6 bases). The sequence derives from a young woman in good health and CMV-seronegative. CDR3 in amino acids: CASSGAGSYNEQFF. The CDR3 bases are TGTGCCAGCAGTGGAGCGGGTTCCTACAATGAGCAGTTCTTC.